This TCR beta chain comes out of a study of metastatic and nonmetastatic thyroid tumors. Using MiXCR, TCRdb re-called clones from the PCR reads. The sample records about 39,000 clones, around 18% being singletons. The germline CDR1 and CDR2 sequences are SGHTA and FQGTGA. Trimming shortened V by 2 bases and J by 4 bases, and 7 bases separated the two germline ends. The CDR3 length is 13 residues. This clone has a count of ten or more. Every patient underwent thyroid surgery untreated. The sequencing sample was made of tumor tissue. The rearrangement links TRBV7-3 to TRBJ2-3; D ambiguous. The sequence came from a female donor with papillary thyroid cancer or a benign thyroid nodule (not recorded which). Some clones in this sample may be carry-over from other donors' samples. The CDR3 nucleotides read TGTGCCAGCAGCTTATCCAGTCCAGATACGCAGTATTTT. Amino acid sequence: CASSLSSPDTQYF.